The next 22 T cell receptor beta chains were all read from a single sample in a study of OX40 agonist ivuxolimab in advanced cancers. The repertoire was sequenced with immunoSEQ multiplex PCR; TCRdb's copy has only in-frame clones and lacks some. Of about 88,000 clones listed, around nine tenths are singletons. The material was CD4+ or CD8+ T cells sorted from blood, obtained in a trial of the OX40 agonist ivuxolimab. Receptor source: an adult with an advanced solid tumor such as melanoma, head and neck, liver or kidney cancer.

CDR3 amino acids: CASSLETKQETQYF. The CDR3 DNA is TGCGCCAGCAGCTTGGAGACTAAGCAAGAGACCCAGTACTTC. V usage is TRBV5-1 and J usage is TRBJ2-5, with a possible D match to TRBD2 (5 bases). Germline values: CDR1 SGHRS, CDR2 YFSETQ. V gave up 0 bases and J gave up 2 bases, with 8 bases separating them. This CDR3 has 14 residues.

In this sample, this clone turned up a few times. Other DNA sequences within the sample encode an identical CDR3. The chain is built from TRBV15 and TRBJ1-2; D gene uncertain. This CDR3 is 12 amino acids long. The germline V gene has CDR1 LNHNV and CDR2 YYDKDF (reference sequence). Trimming removed 0 bases from V and 8 bases from J, with 7 bases in between. CDR3 sequence: CATSRDRGGYTF. In nucleotides, the CDR3 is TGTGCCACCAGCAGAGATCGAGGAGGCTACACCTTC. The variable domain in full, completed from reference TRBV15 and TRBJ1-2, reads DAMVIQNPRYQVTQFGKPVTLSCSQTLNHNVMYWYQQKSSQAPKLLFHYYDKDFNNEADTPDNFQSRRPNTSFCFLDIRSPGLGDTAMYLCATSRDRGGYTFGSGTRLTVV.

The chain combines TRBV29-1 with TRBJ2-2; 12 nucleotides match TRBD2. Looked up from germline, CDR1 is SQVTM and CDR2 is ANQGSEA. The CDR3 consists of 15 residues. V was clipped by 7 bases and J by 4 bases; unmatched bases: 7. CDR3 sequence reads: CSALAGGSPTGELFF. CDR3 DNA: TGCAGCGCCCTAGCGGGAGGGTCGCCCACCGGGGAGCTGTTTTTT.

The chain carries TRBV1 and TRBJ2-5; the table's D call of TRBD2 was not tested on the DNA. The DNA end favors TRBJ2-7, so the J call may be wrong. TRBV1 counts as a pseudogene. The CDR3 runs to 16 residues. The CDR3 loop reads CTSSQDSWPEPREQYF. CDR3 nucleotide sequence: TGCACCAGCAGCCAAGATTCATGGCCGGAGCCCCGCGAGCAGTACTTC.

The chain is built from TRBV11-2 and TRBJ1-1; 8 nucleotides align to TRBD1. The CDR3 is made up of 14 amino acids. Trimming cost V 5 bases and J 3 bases; bases outside gene matches: 5. CDR1 is SGHAT, CDR2 FQNNGV, per germline. The CDR3 reads CASSTQGAYTEAFF. The CDR3, as DNA: TGTGCCAGCAGCACCCAGGGGGCATACACTGAAGCTTTCTTT.

The genes are TRBV2 and TRBJ2-5, with 8 bases aligning to TRBD1. With V trimmed by 6 bases and J by 4 bases, 7 bases remained unmatched. CDR1 is SNHLY and CDR2 is FYNNEI in the germline V gene. CDR3 length: 14 residues. CDR3: CASRYQGAAETQYF. The DNA of the CDR3 is TGTGCCAGCAGGTATCAGGGGGCTGCAGAGACCCAGTACTTC. Full variable domain (missing parts from reference TRBV2 and TRBJ2-5): EPEVTQTPSHQVTQMGQEVILRCVPISNHLYFYWYRQILGQKVEFLVSFYNNEISEKSEIFDDQFSVERPDGSNFTLKIRSTKLEDSAMYFCASRYQGAAETQYFGPGTRLLVL.

The chain has TRBV4-3 and TRBJ2-7, with 8 nucleotides matching TRBD1. Germline values: CDR1 LGHNA, CDR2 YSLEER. V trimming: 5 bases; J trimming: 2 bases; junction bases outside the gene matches: 8. The CDR3 runs to 15 residues. The CDR3 protein is CASSGETGDAYEQYF. The CDR3 coding sequence is TGCGCCAGCAGCGGAGAGACAGGGGATGCCTACGAGCAGTACTTC.

The CDR3 loop reads CASSYSGGDTEAFF. The CDR3 DNA reads as TGTGCCAGCAGTTACTCGGGAGGAGACACTGAAGCTTTCTTT. V usage is TRBV6-6 and J usage is TRBJ1-1; D gene unclear. Germline V gene sequence: CDR1 MNHNY, CDR2 SVGAGI (reference sequence). The CDR3 spans 14 residues. The V end was cut by 0 bases, the J end by 3 bases, with 8 bases between.

The chain couples TRBV7-6 to TRBJ2-1, with 11 nucleotides matching TRBD2. Per the germline V gene, CDR1 is SGHVS and CDR2 is FNYEAQ. The V and J ends lost 5 bases and 4 bases, in that order; junction bases with no gene match: 7. The CDR3 runs 16 residues. The CDR3 is CASSILLAGGYNEQFF. Here the CDR3 DNA reads TGTGCCAGCAGCATCCTTCTAGCGGGAGGTTACAATGAGCAGTTCTTC.

V is TRBV7-2 and J is TRBJ2-5; TRBD2 matches 10 bases. V shed 5 bases and J 5 bases; nucleotides not matched to a gene: 14. CDR1 is SGHTA and CDR2 is FQGNSA in the germline V gene. The CDR3 sequence is 17 residues long. Here the CDR3 reads CASSRTSSGRGLETQYF. The CDR3 DNA follows: TGTGCCAGCAGCCGAACCTCGAGCGGGAGGGGATTGGAGACCCAGTACTTC.

This chain connects TRBV10-2 to TRBJ2-1; D perhaps matches TRBD2 (6 bases). Germline CDR1 is WSHSY and CDR2 is SAAADI. The CDR3 sequence is 15 residues long. With 4 bases removed from V and 6 bases from J, the gap between germline ends came to 16 bases. CDR3 residues: CASSVLGGARNEQFF. CDR3 in DNA: TGCGCCAGCAGTGTCCTGGGGGGTGCCCGCAATGAGCAGTTCTTC.

This rearrangement joins TRBV5-5 to TRBJ1-5, with D maybe TRBD1 (6 bases). The germline V gene has CDR1 SGHKS and CDR2 YYEKEE (reference sequence). CDR3 length: 14 amino acids. Between the trimmed V and J ends, which lost 6 bases and 4 bases, there was a span of 14 bases. CDR3 in DNA: TGTGCCAGCACCCGAGAGGGGGGAAATCAGCCCCAGCATTTT. It yields the protein CASTREGGNQPQHF.

The chain is built from TRBV7-8 and TRBJ2-1; 7 bases are shared with TRBD2. The CDR3 runs 14 residues. Germline V lookup: CDR1 SGHVS, CDR2 FQNEAQ. With V trimmed by 5 bases and J by 6 bases, 7 bases remained unmatched. Here the CDR3 DNA reads TGTGCCAGCAGCCCGAGGACTAGGGGCAATGAGCAGTTCTTC. Its translation: CASSPRTRGNEQFF.

The V and J genes are TRBV29-1 and TRBJ2-1; unclear D gene. V was cut by 3 bases and J by 0 bases, with 6 bases left in between. The germline V gene encodes CDR1 SQVTM and CDR2 ANQGSEA. This CDR3 has 13 amino acids. The CDR3 sequence: CSVDTNSYNEQFF. CDR3 nucleotides: TGCAGCGTTGACACTAACTCCTACAATGAGCAGTTCTTC.

The rearrangement links TRBV6-1 to TRBJ2-5; D is ambiguous. Trimming shortened V by 1 base and J by 3 bases, and 6 bases separated the two germline ends. The CDR3 is made up of 13 amino acids. In germline, CDR1 is MNHNS, CDR2 SASEGT. CDR3: CASSEDSEETQYF. The DNA for the CDR3 is TGTGCCAGCAGTGAAGATTCAGAAGAGACCCAGTACTTC.

The sample holds a few counts of this clone. The gene calls are TRBV6-5 and TRBJ1-2; 7 bases are shared with TRBD1. The germline V gene encodes CDR1 MNHEY and CDR2 SVGAGI. The CDR3 sequence is 14 residues long. The V and J ends lost 2 bases and 4 bases, in that order; junction bases with no gene match: 4. CDR3 bases: TGTGCCAGCAGTTACGAGGGGGCCGGCTATGGCTACACCTTC. This translates into CASSYEGAGYGYTF.

The chain recombines TRBV25-1 with TRBJ2-3, with D maybe TRBD2 (5 bases). The V gene's germline CDR1 is MGHDK and CDR2 SYGVNS. Trimming shortened V by 6 bases and J by 5 bases, and 12 bases separated the two germline ends. The CDR3 contains 13 residues. This CDR3 reads CASRGPEGDTQYF. The CDR3, as DNA: TGTGCCAGCAGGGGCCCCGAGGGAGATACGCAGTATTTT.

The chain couples TRBV4-1 to TRBJ1-5, with D hard to call. V was shortened by 4 bases and J by 0 bases, with 13 bases between the two germline ends. Germline assignment: CDR1 MGHRA and CDR2 YSYEKL. This CDR3 has 16 residues. CDR3 in DNA: TGCGCCAGCAGCCCCGGGAGCCACGATAGCAATCAGCCCCAGCATTTT. Translation: CASSPGSHDSNQPQHF.

The chain employs TRBV5-1 and TRBJ1-5, with D unresolved. V was trimmed by 4 bases and J by 0 bases, leaving 11 bases between them. There are 15 residues in the CDR3. Germline CDR1 SGHRS, CDR2 YFSETQ. The CDR3 loop reads CASSASGDSNQPQHF. As DNA, the CDR3 is TGCGCCAGCAGCGCCTCAGGTGATAGCAATCAGCCCCAGCATTTT. The full variable domain, in which reference TRBV5-1 and TRBJ1-5 provide the parts outside the CDR3, is KAGVTQTPRYLIKTRGQQVTLSCSPISGHRSVSWYQQTPGQGLQFLFEYFSETQRNKGNFPGRFSGRQFSNSRSEMNVSTLELGDSALYLCASSASGDSNQPQHFGDGTRLSIL.

The J gene is TRBJ2-5, the V gene TRBV6-1; D unclear. Matching the DNA end better, TRBJ2-7 makes the J call doubtful. This CDR3 region has 15 residues. Per the germline V gene, CDR1 is MNHNS and CDR2 is SASEGT. CDR3 protein: CASSERFRDKSEQYF. The DNA for the CDR3 is TGTGCCAGCAGTGAACGGTTTAGGGATAAGAGCGAGCAGTACTTC.

The chain recombines TRBV7-2 with TRBJ1-1, with D uncertain. V gave up 5 bases and J gave up 0 bases, with 10 bases separating them. This CDR3 is built from 14 residues. The germline V gene encodes CDR1 SGHTA and CDR2 FQGNSA. The CDR3 region is CASSPQMMNTEAFF. As DNA, the CDR3 is TGTGCCAGCAGCCCCCAAATGATGAACACTGAAGCTTTCTTT.

This sequence joins TRBV11-1 and TRBJ2-5, with TRBD2 matching over 9 bases. CDR3 length: 15 residues. The germline V gene has CDR1 SGHAT and CDR2 FQDESV (reference sequence). With V trimmed by 4 bases and J by 1 base, 4 bases remained unmatched. The CDR3 spells CASSWQRGVQETQYF. The CDR3 DNA reads as TGTGCCAGCAGCTGGCAGCGGGGGGTCCAAGAGACCCAGTACTTC. Full variable domain (rest looked up from reference TRBV11-1 and TRBJ2-5): EAEVAQSPRYKITEKSQAVAFWCDPISGHATLYWYRQILGQGPELLVQFQDESVVDDSQLPKDRFSAERLKGVDSTLKIQPAELGDSAMYLCASSWQRGVQETQYFGPGTRLLVL.